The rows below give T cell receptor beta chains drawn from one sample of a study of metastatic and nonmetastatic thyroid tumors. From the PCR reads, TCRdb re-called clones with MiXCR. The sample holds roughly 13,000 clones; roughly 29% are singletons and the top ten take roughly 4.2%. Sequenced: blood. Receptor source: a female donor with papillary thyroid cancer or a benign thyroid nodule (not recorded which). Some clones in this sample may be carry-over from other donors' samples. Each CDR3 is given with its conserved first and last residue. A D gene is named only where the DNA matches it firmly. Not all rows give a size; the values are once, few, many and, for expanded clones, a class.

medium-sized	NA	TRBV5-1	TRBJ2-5	CASSSGSGEETQYF	TGCGCCAGCAGCTCCGGGTCTGGTGAGGAGACCCAGTACTTC
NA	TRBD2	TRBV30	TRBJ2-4	CVSSSGLGFTNIRYF	TGTGTCTCCTCCTCGGGACTAGGATTTACAAACATTCGGTACTTC
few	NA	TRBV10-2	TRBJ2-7	CASRDSMYEQYF	TGCGCCAGCAGGGACAGTATGTACGAGCAGTACTTC
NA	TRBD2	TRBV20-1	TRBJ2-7	CSARGLQTRTSGSLVVDEQYF	TGCAGTGCTAGAGGTTTACAAACTAGGACTAGCGGGAGCCTCGTCGTCGACGAGCAGTACTTC
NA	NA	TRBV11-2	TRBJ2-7	CASSPRLSGEEQYF	TGTGCCAGCAGCCCCCGACTATCGGGTGAGGAGCAGTACTTC
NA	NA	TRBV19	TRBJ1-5	CASSPVASANSNQPQHF	TGTGCCAGTAGTCCCGTTGCCAGCGCGAATAGCAATCAGCCCCAGCATTTT
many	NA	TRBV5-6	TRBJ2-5	CASSLWSTRAGLETQYF	TGTGCCAGCAGCTTGTGGTCTACCAGGGCGGGTTTAGAGACCCAGTACTTC
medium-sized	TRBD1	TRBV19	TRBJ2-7	CASRPTGEYEQYF	TGTGCCAGTAGACCGACAGGGGAATACGAGCAGTACTTC
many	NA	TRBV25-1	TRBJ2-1	CASRDPITYNEQFF	TGTGCCAGCAGGGACCCAATTACCTACAATGAGCAGTTCTTC
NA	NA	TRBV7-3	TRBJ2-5	CASSLGWGDTQYF	TGTGCCAGCAGCTTAGGGTGGGGTGATACCCAGTACTTC
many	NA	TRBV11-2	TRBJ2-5	CASSLAGGAWGETQYF	TGTGCCAGCAGCTTAGCAGGGGGGGCCTGGGGAGAGACCCAGTACTTC
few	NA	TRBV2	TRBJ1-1	CASSAFVGAFF	TGTGCCAGCAGTGCCTTCGTGGGAGCTTTCTTT
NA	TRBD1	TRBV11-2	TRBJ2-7	CASSSPGQAITEQYF	TGTGCCAGCAGCTCTCCTGGACAGGCCATTACGGAGCAGTACTTC
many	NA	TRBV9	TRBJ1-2	CASSVQQRGYTF	TGTGCCAGCAGCGTTCAACAGCGTGGCTACACCTTC
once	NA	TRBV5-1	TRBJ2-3	CASSPRGIFTDTQYF	TGCGCCAGCAGCCCAAGGGGTATTTTCACAGATACGCAGTATTTT
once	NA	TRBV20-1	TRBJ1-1	CSARVPRGNTEAFF	TGCAGTGCTCGGGTCCCTCGGGGTAACACTGAAGCTTTCTTT
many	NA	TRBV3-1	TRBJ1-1	CASTRDTGGTEAFF	TGTGCCAGCACCAGAGATACTGGGGGCACTGAAGCTTTCTTT
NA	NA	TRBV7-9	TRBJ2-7	CASSFAGTPPYEQYF	TGTGCCAGCAGCTTCGCCGGGACACCTCCCTACGAGCAGTACTTC
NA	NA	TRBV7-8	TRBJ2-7	CASSRTPGVHFGEQYF	TGTGCCAGCAGCCGAACGCCTGGGGTACATTTCGGCGAGCAGTACTTC
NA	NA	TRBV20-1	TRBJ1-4	CSARDEEEKLFF	TGCAGTGCTAGAGATGAGGAGGAAAAACTGTTTTTT
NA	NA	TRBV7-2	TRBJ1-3	CASSVRRAGINQFSGNTIYF	TGTGCCAGCAGCGTTCGCAGGGCAGGGATTAACCAATTCTCTGGAAACACCATATATTTT
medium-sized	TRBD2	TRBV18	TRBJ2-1	CASSPRFKRGGEEQFF	TGTGCCAGCTCACCACGTTTTAAGCGGGGGGGCGAAGAGCAGTTCTTC
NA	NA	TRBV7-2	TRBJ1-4	CASSLDGGAREKLFF	TGTGCCAGCAGCTTAGATGGGGGGGCGAGGGAAAAACTGTTTTTT
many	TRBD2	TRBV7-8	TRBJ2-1	CALKVGLAGDYPYNEQFF	TGTGCCCTAAAGGTCGGACTAGCGGGAGACTATCCCTACAATGAGCAGTTCTTC
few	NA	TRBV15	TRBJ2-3	CATISCRVSTDTQYF	TGTGCCACCATCTCGTGCCGGGTGAGCACAGATACGCAGTATTTT
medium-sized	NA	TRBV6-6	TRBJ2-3	CASSYLGLSTDTQYF	TGTGCCAGCAGTTACCTCGGACTTAGCACAGATACGCAGTATTTT
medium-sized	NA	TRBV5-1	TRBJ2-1	CASSLDRVDEQFF	TGCGCCAGCAGCTTGGACAGGGTGGATGAGCAGTTCTTC
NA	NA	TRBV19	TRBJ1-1	CASSHKNTEAFF	TGTGCCAGTAGTCACAAGAACACTGAAGCTTTCTTT
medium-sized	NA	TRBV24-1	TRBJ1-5	CATSDTGTAGQPQHF	TGTGCCACCAGTGATACAGGGACGGCGGGTCAGCCCCAGCATTTT
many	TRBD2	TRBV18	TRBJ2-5	CASSPPGLARKTQYF	TGTGCCAGCTCCCCCCCGGGACTAGCAAGAAAGACCCAGTACTTC
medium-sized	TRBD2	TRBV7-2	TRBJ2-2	CASSLGLAEANTGELFF	TGTGCCAGCAGCTTAGGCCTAGCGGAAGCGAACACCGGGGAGCTGTTTTTT
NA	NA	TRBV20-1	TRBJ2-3	CSASGTSTDTQYF	TGCAGTGCTAGTGGGACTAGCACAGATACGCAGTATTTT
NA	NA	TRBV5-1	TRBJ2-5	CASSFAGGTETQYF	TGTGCCAGCAGCTTCGCGGGTGGTACAGAGACCCAGTACTTC
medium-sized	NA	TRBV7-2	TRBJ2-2	CASSPGTTGELFF	TGTGCCAGCAGCCCCGGGACCACCGGGGAGCTGTTTTTT
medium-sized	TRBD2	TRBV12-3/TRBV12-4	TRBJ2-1	CASTLGGGGEQFF	TGTGCCAGCACCCTAGGTGGGGGGGGTGAGCAGTTCTTC
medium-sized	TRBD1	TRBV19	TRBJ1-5	CASSMGRGQGQPQHF	TGTGCCAGTAGTATGGGCAGGGGGCAGGGACAGCCCCAGCATTTT
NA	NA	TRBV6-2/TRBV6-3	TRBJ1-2	CATPRRAEAYGYTF	TGTGCCACTCCTAGACGGGCTGAGGCCTATGGCTACACCTTC
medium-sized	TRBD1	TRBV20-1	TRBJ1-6	CSARGTGKSSPLHF	TGCAGTGCTAGAGGGACAGGAAAGTCTTCACCCCTCCACTTT
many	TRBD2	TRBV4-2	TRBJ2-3	CASSKGQRETTDTQYF	TGTGCCAGCAGCAAGGGCCAGCGGGAGACGACAGATACGCAGTATTTT
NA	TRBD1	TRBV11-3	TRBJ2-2	CASRDRNSNTGELFF	TGTGCCAGCAGGGACAGGAACTCGAACACCGGGGAGCTGTTTTTT
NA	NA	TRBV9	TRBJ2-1	CASSVGGQSREQFF	TGTGCCAGCAGCGTAGGAGGACAGTCGCGGGAGCAGTTCTTC
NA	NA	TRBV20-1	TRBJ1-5	CSASLAGGKINQPQHF	TGCAGTGCTAGTTTAGCTGGGGGCAAAATCAATCAGCCCCAGCATTTT